These 5 T cell receptor beta chains share one sample of origin, sequenced in a study of identical twins. One entry per CDR3 protein results from TCRdb running MiXCR on the 5' RACE reads. The table includes hundreds of thousands of distinct CDR3 sequences, approximately 9% detected once. The data were also submitted as part of a second study, on yellow fever vaccine responses in identical twins.

Sequenced material: PBMCs. The source of these receptors is a young woman in good health.

About this clonotype: One junction end disagrees with the germline gene, perhaps due to a read error. This sequence joins TRBV27 and TRBJ1-6; perhaps TRBD1 as D (5 bases). The CDR3 loop spans 12 amino acids. Germline-derived CDR1 and CDR2 are MNHEY and SMNVEV (reference sequence). Here the CDR3 reads CASGTYNSPLRF. In nucleotides, the CDR3 is TGTGCCAGTGGGACCTATAATTCACCCCTCCGCTTT.

This clonotype was seen a few times. The genes are TRBV6-5 and TRBJ2-4; D remains unclear. V lost 0 bases and J lost 0, with 12 bases in between. Germline V CDR1 and CDR2: MNHEY, SVGAGI. The CDR3 contains 17 residues. DNA of the CDR3: TGTGCCAGCAGTTACTCTGCCAGGCCCTTAGCCAAAAACATTCAGTACTTC. As protein: CASSYSARPLAKNIQYF.

The chain employs TRBV29-1 and TRBJ2-7; D unclear. V lost 1 base to trimming and J lost 0 bases, with 7 bases between them. CDR1 is SQVTM, CDR2 ANQGSEA, per germline. CDR3 size: 13 residues. The DNA for the CDR3 is TGCAGCGTTGAAGTTGACGTCTCCTACGAGCAGTACTTC. Translating it yields CSVEVDVSYEQYF.

Ten or more counts support this clonotype. The V gene is TRBV12-3 or TRBV12-4, the J gene TRBJ2-2; D unclear. Trimming removed 7 bases from V and 3 bases from J, with 6 bases in between. The CDR3 contains 12 residues. CDR3 in amino acids: CASTNYTGELFF. The CDR3 bases are TGTGCCAGCACTAACTACACCGGGGAGCTGTTTTTT.

Only a few counts were recorded for this clonotype. The rearrangement uses TRBV5-1 and TRBJ2-7, with D possibly being TRBD2 (5 bases). The CDR3 has 13 residues. Germline assignment: CDR1 SGHRS and CDR2 YFSETQ. Trimming left V 2 bases short and J 8 bases short, with 14 bases between. CDR3 residues: CASSLDGEAKQYF. The CDR3 nucleotides read TGCGCCAGCAGCTTAGACGGGGAAGCCAAGCAGTACTTC.